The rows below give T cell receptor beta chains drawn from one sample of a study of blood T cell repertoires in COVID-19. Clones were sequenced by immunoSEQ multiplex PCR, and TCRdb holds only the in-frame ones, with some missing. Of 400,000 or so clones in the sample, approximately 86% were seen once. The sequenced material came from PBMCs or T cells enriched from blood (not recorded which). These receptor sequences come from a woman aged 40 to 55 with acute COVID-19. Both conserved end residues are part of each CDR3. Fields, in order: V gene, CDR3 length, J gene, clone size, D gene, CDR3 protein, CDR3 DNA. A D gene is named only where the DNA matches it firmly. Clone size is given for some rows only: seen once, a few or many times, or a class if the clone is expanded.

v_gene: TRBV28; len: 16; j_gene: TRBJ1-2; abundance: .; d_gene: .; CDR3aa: CASSGQLGRGHYGYTF; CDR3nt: TGTGCCAGCAGTGGCCAATTGGGCAGGGGACACTATGGCTACACCTTC
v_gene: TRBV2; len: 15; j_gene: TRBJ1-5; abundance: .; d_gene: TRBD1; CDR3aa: CASRLGTVDNQPQHF; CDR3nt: TGTGCCAGCAGACTCGGGACAGTCGACAATCAGCCCCAGCATTTT
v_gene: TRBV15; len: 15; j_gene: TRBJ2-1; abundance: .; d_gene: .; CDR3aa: CATSKGGTTYNEQFF; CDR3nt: TGTGCCACCAGCAAAGGTGGGACAACCTACAATGAGCAGTTCTTC
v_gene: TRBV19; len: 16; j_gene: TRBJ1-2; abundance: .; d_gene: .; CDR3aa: CASNPPGDSHGHGYTF; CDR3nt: TGTGCCAGTAACCCACCCGGCGACTCCCACGGCCATGGCTACACCTTC
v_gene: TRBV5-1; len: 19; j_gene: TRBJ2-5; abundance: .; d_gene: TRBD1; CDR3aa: CASSLVVGGGQGARETQYF; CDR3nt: TGCGCCAGCAGCTTGGTGGTGGGAGGAGGACAGGGGGCAAGAGAGACCCAGTACTTC
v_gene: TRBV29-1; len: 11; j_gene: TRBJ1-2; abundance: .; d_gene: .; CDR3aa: CSESSTGGYTF; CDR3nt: TGCAGCGAATCGTCTACGGGGGGCTACACCTTC
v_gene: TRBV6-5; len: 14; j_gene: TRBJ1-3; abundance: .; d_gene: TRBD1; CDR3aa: CASSKQGPGNTIYF; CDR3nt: TGTGCCAGCAGCAAACAGGGGCCTGGAAACACCATATATTTT
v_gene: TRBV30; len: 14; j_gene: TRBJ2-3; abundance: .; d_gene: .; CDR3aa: CAWSRTTHTDTQYF; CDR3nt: TGTGCCTGGAGTCGCACTACCCACACAGATACGCAGTATTTT
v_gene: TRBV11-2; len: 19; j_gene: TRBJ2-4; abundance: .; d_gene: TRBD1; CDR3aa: CASGGYRGRGGSAKNIQYF; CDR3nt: TGTGCCAGCGGGGGGTACAGGGGGCGCGGCGGGTCGGCCAAAAACATTCAGTACTTC
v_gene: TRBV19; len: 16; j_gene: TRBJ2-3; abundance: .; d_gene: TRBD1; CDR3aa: CASSASRDRSTDTQYF; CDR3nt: TGTGCCAGTAGTGCGTCTAGGGACAGGAGCACAGATACGCAGTATTTT
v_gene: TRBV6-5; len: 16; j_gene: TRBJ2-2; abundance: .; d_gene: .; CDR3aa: CASSYGPGGNTGELFF; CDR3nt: TGTGCCAGCAGTTACGGGCCAGGAGGGAACACCGGGGAGCTGTTTTTT
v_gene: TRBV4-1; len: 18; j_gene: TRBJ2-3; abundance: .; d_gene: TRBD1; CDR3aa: CASSQDWGQGTGADTQYF; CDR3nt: TGCGCCAGCAGCCAAGATTGGGGACAGGGAACGGGTGCAGATACGCAGTATTTT
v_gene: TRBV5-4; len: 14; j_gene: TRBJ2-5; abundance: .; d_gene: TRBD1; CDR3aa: CASRIIDREETQYF; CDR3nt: TGTGCCAGCAGGATAATCGACAGGGAGGAGACCCAGTACTTC
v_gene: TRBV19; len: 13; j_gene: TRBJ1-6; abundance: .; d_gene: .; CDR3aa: CASAKGERTPLHF; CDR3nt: TGTGCCAGTGCCAAGGGGGAGAGGACACCCCTCCACTTT
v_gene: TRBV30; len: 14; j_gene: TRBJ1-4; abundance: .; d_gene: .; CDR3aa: CAWNQRRSNEKLFF; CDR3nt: TGTGCCTGGAATCAAAGACGGAGTAATGAAAAACTGTTTTTT
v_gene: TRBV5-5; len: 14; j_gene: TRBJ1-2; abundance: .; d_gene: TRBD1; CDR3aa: CASSAGDRVTGYTF; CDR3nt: TGTGCCAGCAGCGCAGGGGACAGGGTAACCGGCTACACCTTC
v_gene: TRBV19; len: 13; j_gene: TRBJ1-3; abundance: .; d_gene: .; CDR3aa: CASSNEARNTIYF; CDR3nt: TGTGCCAGTAGTAATGAGGCAAGAAACACCATATATTTT
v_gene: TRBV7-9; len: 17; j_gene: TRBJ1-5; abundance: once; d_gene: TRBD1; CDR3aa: CASSSAVGQGSNQPQHF; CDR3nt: TGTGCCAGCAGCTCCGCCGTGGGACAGGGGTCCAATCAGCCCCAGCATTTT
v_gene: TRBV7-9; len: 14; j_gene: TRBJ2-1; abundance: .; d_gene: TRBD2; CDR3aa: CASSQTSGVYEQFF; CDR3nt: TGTGCCAGCAGCCAGACTAGCGGGGTCTATGAGCAGTTCTTC
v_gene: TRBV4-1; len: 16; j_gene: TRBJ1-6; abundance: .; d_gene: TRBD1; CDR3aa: CASSQVQRGPNSPLHF; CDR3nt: TGCGCCAGCAGCCAAGTTCAGAGGGGGCCTAATTCACCCCTCCACTTT
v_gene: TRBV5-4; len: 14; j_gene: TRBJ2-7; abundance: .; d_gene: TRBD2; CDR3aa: CASSFGLADYEQYF; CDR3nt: TGTGCCAGCAGCTTCGGACTAGCGGACTACGAGCAGTACTTC
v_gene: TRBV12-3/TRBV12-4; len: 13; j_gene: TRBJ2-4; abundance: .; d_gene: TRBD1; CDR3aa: CASRIGQGNIQYF; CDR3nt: TGTGCCAGCAGGATCGGACAGGGAAACATTCAGTACTTC
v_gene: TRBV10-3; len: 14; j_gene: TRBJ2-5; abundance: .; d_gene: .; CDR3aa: CAISGGEGGETQYF; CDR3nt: TGTGCCATCAGTGGTGGGGAAGGGGGAGAGACCCAGTACTTC
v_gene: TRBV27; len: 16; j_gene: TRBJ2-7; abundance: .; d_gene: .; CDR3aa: CASSNTNRALSYEQYF; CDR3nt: TGTGCCAGCAGTAATACCAACAGGGCTCTCTCCTACGAGCAGTACTTC
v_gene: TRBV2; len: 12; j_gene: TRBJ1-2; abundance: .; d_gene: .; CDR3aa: CASQGSEDGYTF; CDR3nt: TGTGCCAGCCAGGGTTCAGAGGATGGCTACACCTTC
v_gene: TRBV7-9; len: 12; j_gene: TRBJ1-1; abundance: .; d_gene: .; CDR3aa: CASSRQALEAFF; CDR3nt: TGTGCCAGCAGCCGCCAAGCCCTTGAAGCTTTCTTT